The rows below give T cell receptor beta chains drawn from one sample of a study of molecular identifiers for immune sequencing clone quantification. TCRdb re-analysed the PCR reads in MiXCR, keeping a single row per CDR3 protein. The sample lists approximately 63,000 distinct CDR3 sequences; under 20% were seen once. The sample was naive CD8+ T cells from blood, with Jurkat cell RNA spiked in. Receptors originate from a human donor in good health. Some libraries in this study had Jurkat cell RNA spiked in. Each CDR3 is given with its conserved first and last residue. D genes are given only for firm matches. The listing skips clone size in some rows; elsewhere it reads once, few, many or a size class.

CDR3 protein: CASSYRDNEQFF; CDR3 DNA: TGTGCCAGCAGTTACAGGGACAATGAGCAGTTCTTC; V gene: TRBV6-1; D gene: .; clone size: few; J gene: TRBJ2-1
CDR3 protein: CATSVRGTGINNEQFF; CDR3 DNA: TGTGCCACCAGTGTCCGCGGGACAGGAATTAACAATGAGCAGTTCTTC; V gene: TRBV24-1; D gene: TRBD1; clone size: many; J gene: TRBJ2-1
CDR3 protein: CASTLGGAFRTEAFF; CDR3 DNA: TGTGCCAGCACCCTAGGGGGGGCCTTCCGGACTGAAGCTTTCTTT; V gene: TRBV7-2; D gene: .; clone size: .; J gene: TRBJ1-1
CDR3 protein: CASSLVLSYEQYF; CDR3 DNA: TGTGCCAGCAGCTTGGTACTATCCTACGAGCAGTACTTC; V gene: TRBV5-5; D gene: .; clone size: many; J gene: TRBJ2-7
CDR3 protein: CASSFPNEQFF; CDR3 DNA: TGTGCCAGCAGCTTTCCCAATGAGCAGTTCTTC; V gene: TRBV7-9; D gene: .; clone size: many; J gene: TRBJ2-1
CDR3 protein: CASSLVPGGNQPQHF; CDR3 DNA: TGTGCCAGCAGCTTAGTTCCAGGGGGCAATCAGCCCCAGCATTTT; V gene: TRBV7-8; D gene: .; clone size: many; J gene: TRBJ1-5
CDR3 protein: CASSLGTGGEFF; CDR3 DNA: TGTGCCAGCAGCCTCGGGACAGGGGGGGAGTTCTTC; V gene: TRBV13; D gene: TRBD1; clone size: .; J gene: TRBJ2-1
CDR3 protein: CASSWTGTSYGYTF; CDR3 DNA: TGTGCCAGCAGTTGGACAGGGACCAGCTATGGCTACACCTTC; V gene: TRBV12-3/TRBV12-4; D gene: TRBD1; clone size: .; J gene: TRBJ1-2
CDR3 protein: CASSYSWTVDTEAFF; CDR3 DNA: TGTGCCAGCAGTTACTCTTGGACAGTCGACACTGAAGCTTTCTTT; V gene: TRBV6-2/TRBV6-3; D gene: .; clone size: many; J gene: TRBJ1-1
CDR3 protein: CASSLVSQATDTQYF; CDR3 DNA: TGTGCCAGCAGCTTAGTTTCCCAGGCCACAGATACGCAGTATTTT; V gene: TRBV7-2; D gene: .; clone size: many; J gene: TRBJ2-3
CDR3 protein: CASCLGLAGVYEQYF; CDR3 DNA: TGTGCCAGCTGCTTAGGGCTAGCGGGAGTCTACGAGCAGTACTTC; V gene: TRBV13; D gene: TRBD2; clone size: .; J gene: TRBJ2-7
CDR3 protein: CASSRYRQGRGETQYF; CDR3 DNA: TGTGCCAGCAGCCGTTATCGACAGGGGAGGGGAGAGACCCAGTACTTC; V gene: TRBV7-6; D gene: .; clone size: .; J gene: TRBJ2-5
CDR3 protein: CASSLVLGDTQYF; CDR3 DNA: TGTGCCAGCAGCTTAGTCCTGGGGGATACGCAGTATTTT; V gene: TRBV7-7; D gene: .; clone size: many; J gene: TRBJ2-3
CDR3 protein: CASRPPVGLNTEAFF; CDR3 DNA: TGTGCCAGCAGACCCCCCGTCGGCTTGAACACTGAAGCTTTCTTT; V gene: TRBV6-1; D gene: .; clone size: many; J gene: TRBJ1-1
CDR3 protein: CASSWVRGTEGQETQYF; CDR3 DNA: TGTGCCAGCAGCTGGGTAAGAGGGACAGAGGGGCAAGAGACCCAGTACTTC; V gene: TRBV13; D gene: TRBD1; clone size: many; J gene: TRBJ2-5
CDR3 protein: CASSLGTSVSTDTQYF; CDR3 DNA: TGTGCTAGCAGCTTAGGGACTAGCGTATCCACAGATACGCAGTATTTT; V gene: TRBV7-7; D gene: TRBD2; clone size: many; J gene: TRBJ2-3
CDR3 protein: CASSQDIYNEQFF; CDR3 DNA: TGCGCCAGCAGCCAAGATATATACAATGAGCAGTTCTTC; V gene: TRBV4-3; D gene: .; clone size: many; J gene: TRBJ2-1
CDR3 protein: CASRGDWGDQETQYF; CDR3 DNA: TGTGCCAGCAGGGGTGATTGGGGGGATCAAGAGACCCAGTACTTC; V gene: TRBV28; D gene: .; clone size: many; J gene: TRBJ2-5
CDR3 protein: CASSATGEEREAITDTQYF; CDR3 DNA: TGTGCCAGCAGTGCGACAGGGGAGGAGCGGGAGGCCATCACAGATACGCAGTATTTT; V gene: TRBV12-3/TRBV12-4; D gene: .; clone size: many; J gene: TRBJ2-3
CDR3 protein: CASSFLGVNEQFF; CDR3 DNA: TGTGCCAGCAGTTTTCTAGGGGTCAATGAGCAGTTCTTC; V gene: TRBV12-3/TRBV12-4; D gene: .; clone size: .; J gene: TRBJ2-1
CDR3 protein: CASSLARRTSGRAAYEQYF; CDR3 DNA: TGTGCCAGCAGCTTAGCTCGGAGGACTAGCGGGAGGGCCGCCTACGAGCAGTACTTC; V gene: TRBV7-9; D gene: TRBD2; clone size: many; J gene: TRBJ2-7
CDR3 protein: CASSQGPLAGPGEQYF; CDR3 DNA: TGCGCCAGCAGCCAAGGCCCTCTAGCGGGACCGGGGGAGCAGTACTTC; V gene: TRBV4-1; D gene: TRBD2; clone size: many; J gene: TRBJ2-7
CDR3 protein: CASSPRRGPLQETQYF; CDR3 DNA: TGTGCCAGCAGCCCGAGGCGGGGACCCCTCCAAGAGACCCAGTACTTC; V gene: TRBV7-9; D gene: .; clone size: many; J gene: TRBJ2-5
CDR3 protein: CASSLAVAGVSPYEQYF; CDR3 DNA: TGTGCCAGCAGCTTAGCAGTAGCGGGAGTTTCCCCCTACGAGCAGTACTTC; V gene: TRBV7-8; D gene: TRBD2; clone size: many; J gene: TRBJ2-7
CDR3 protein: CASTPLRGRLEQFF; CDR3 DNA: TGTGCCAGCACTCCCCTCCGGGGGCGTCTTGAGCAGTTCTTC; V gene: TRBV11-2; D gene: .; clone size: many; J gene: TRBJ2-1
CDR3 protein: CASSLAWTSGPQETQYF; CDR3 DNA: TGTGCCAGCAGCTTAGCTTGGACTAGCGGACCACAAGAGACCCAGTACTTC; V gene: TRBV7-9; D gene: TRBD2; clone size: once; J gene: TRBJ2-5
CDR3 protein: CASSPRTSSYNEQFF; CDR3 DNA: TGTGCCAGCAGCCCGAGGACTAGCAGTTACAATGAGCAGTTCTTC; V gene: TRBV11-3; D gene: TRBD2; clone size: many; J gene: TRBJ2-1
CDR3 protein: CASSIADRTTEAFF; CDR3 DNA: TGTGCCAGTAGTATAGCGGACAGGACTACTGAAGCTTTCTTT; V gene: TRBV19; D gene: TRBD1; clone size: many; J gene: TRBJ1-1
CDR3 protein: CASRPALQWEQYF; CDR3 DNA: TGTGCCAGCAGGCCGGCTCTCCAATGGGAGCAGTACTTC; V gene: TRBV27; D gene: .; clone size: many; J gene: TRBJ2-7
CDR3 protein: CASSQDSRADGYTF; CDR3 DNA: TGCGCCAGCAGCCAAGATAGCAGGGCGGATGGCTACACCTTC; V gene: TRBV4-3; D gene: .; clone size: many; J gene: TRBJ1-2
CDR3 protein: CASSQGRGPPQQYF; CDR3 DNA: TGTGCCAGCAGCCAAGGCAGGGGCCCCCCGCAGCAGTACTTC; V gene: TRBV3-1; D gene: .; clone size: many; J gene: TRBJ2-7
CDR3 protein: CASTLVVPRTETYNSPLHF; CDR3 DNA: TGTGCCAGCACCTTAGTCGTCCCGAGGACAGAAACCTATAATTCACCCCTCCACTTT; V gene: TRBV7-9; D gene: .; clone size: many; J gene: TRBJ1-6
CDR3 protein: CSASPIYRGGTTSTDTQYF; CDR3 DNA: TGCAGTGCTTCCCCAATCTACCGAGGGGGAACGACTAGCACAGATACGCAGTATTTT; V gene: TRBV20-1; D gene: .; clone size: many; J gene: TRBJ2-3
CDR3 protein: CSVEDTGPWVTQYF; CDR3 DNA: TGTAGCGTTGAAGATACAGGCCCTTGGGTGACCCAGTACTTC; V gene: TRBV29-1; D gene: .; clone size: .; J gene: TRBJ2-5
CDR3 protein: CASGDLGGRAPDTQYF; CDR3 DNA: TGTGCCAGCGGCGATCTGGGCGGGAGGGCCCCAGATACGCAGTATTTT; V gene: TRBV6-5; D gene: TRBD2; clone size: many; J gene: TRBJ2-3
CDR3 protein: CASSYSEDTQYF; CDR3 DNA: TGTGCCAGCAGTTACTCGGAGGATACGCAGTATTTT; V gene: TRBV6-6; D gene: .; clone size: many; J gene: TRBJ2-3
CDR3 protein: CASSKAPGQVSNQPQHF; CDR3 DNA: TGTGCCAGCAGCAAAGCCCCGGGACAGGTTAGCAATCAGCCCCAGCATTTT; V gene: TRBV21-1; D gene: .; clone size: many; J gene: TRBJ1-5
CDR3 protein: CASSPWSANYGYTF; CDR3 DNA: TGTGCCAGCAGTCCCTGGTCGGCTAACTATGGCTACACCTTC; V gene: TRBV6-1; D gene: .; clone size: few; J gene: TRBJ1-2
CDR3 protein: CASSVGGRPANTEAFF; CDR3 DNA: TGTGCCAGCAGCGTAGGGGGCAGGCCCGCGAACACTGAAGCTTTCTTT; V gene: TRBV9; D gene: .; clone size: many; J gene: TRBJ1-1
CDR3 protein: CASSLTWQTSAQETQYF; CDR3 DNA: TGTGCCAGCAGCCTGACCTGGCAGACTAGCGCGCAAGAGACCCAGTACTTC; V gene: TRBV7-2; D gene: TRBD2; clone size: many; J gene: TRBJ2-5
CDR3 protein: CASSYLAGAYEQYF; CDR3 DNA: TGTGCCAGCAGTTACTTGGCAGGAGCCTACGAGCAGTACTTC; V gene: TRBV6-5; D gene: .; clone size: many; J gene: TRBJ2-7
CDR3 protein: CASSQVGYSVEQFF; CDR3 DNA: TGTGCCAGCAGCCAAGTAGGATATAGCGTCGAGCAGTTCTTC; V gene: TRBV3-1; D gene: .; clone size: many; J gene: TRBJ2-1
CDR3 protein: CAWKLGFNEQFF; CDR3 DNA: TGTGCCTGGAAACTAGGGTTCAATGAGCAGTTCTTC; V gene: TRBV30; D gene: .; clone size: many; J gene: TRBJ2-1
CDR3 protein: CASSPDRDYEQYF; CDR3 DNA: TGCGCCAGCAGCCCGGACAGGGACTACGAGCAGTACTTC; V gene: TRBV5-1; D gene: TRBD1; clone size: many; J gene: TRBJ2-7
CDR3 protein: CASSQGATNEKLFF; CDR3 DNA: TGCGCCAGCAGCCAAGGGGCGACTAATGAAAAACTGTTTTTT; V gene: TRBV4-1; D gene: .; clone size: many; J gene: TRBJ1-4
CDR3 protein: CASSPWTSGATGELFF; CDR3 DNA: TGCGCCAGCAGCCCATGGACTAGCGGGGCCACCGGGGAGCTGTTTTTT; V gene: TRBV5-1; D gene: TRBD2; clone size: many; J gene: TRBJ2-2
CDR3 protein: CASSQFRGGYEQYF; CDR3 DNA: TGCGCCAGCAGCCAATTCAGGGGAGGTTACGAGCAGTACTTC; V gene: TRBV4-1; D gene: .; clone size: .; J gene: TRBJ2-7
CDR3 protein: CSVRAGELFF; CDR3 DNA: TGCAGCGTTCGAGCCGGGGAGCTGTTTTTT; V gene: TRBV29-1; D gene: .; clone size: many; J gene: TRBJ2-2